Listed below are T cell receptor beta chains from one sample, sequenced in a study of blood T cell repertoires in COVID-19. TCRdb's table, derived via immunoSEQ multiplex PCR, lists solely in-frame clones and lacks some. This sample has 200,000 to 250,000 clones, with roughly four fifths found just once. The sample consisted of peripheral blood. The receptors derive from a woman in her thirties or forties with acute or convalescent COVID-19. The CDR3 runs from the conserved cysteine through the conserved F or W. The order of the fields is V gene, J gene, D gene, clone size, CDR3 DNA, CDR3 protein. A D gene is named only where the DNA matches it firmly. Size is omitted from some rows. Given values are once, few, many or a class for expanded clones.

v_gene: TRBV4-3
j_gene: TRBJ2-2
d_gene: TRBD1
abundance: .
CDR3nt: TGCGCCAGCAGCCAAGGGGTAGCGGGACAGGGGGCCGGGGAGCTGTTTTTT
CDR3aa: CASSQGVAGQGAGELFF

v_gene: TRBV30
j_gene: TRBJ1-2
d_gene: .
abundance: .
CDR3nt: TGTGCCTGGGCCCGGGAGGAGGGAGACTATGGCTACACCTTC
CDR3aa: CAWAREEGDYGYTF

v_gene: TRBV7-6
j_gene: TRBJ2-3
d_gene: .
abundance: .
CDR3nt: TGTGCCAGCAGCTTAGCTCGAACGGGACTCACAGATACGCAGTATTTT
CDR3aa: CASSLARTGLTDTQYF

v_gene: TRBV21-1
j_gene: TRBJ1-1
d_gene: .
abundance: .
CDR3nt: TGTGCCAGCAGCAATTGGTGGGACAGGGGAACTGAAGCTTTCTTT
CDR3aa: CASSNWWDRGTEAFF

v_gene: TRBV6-1
j_gene: TRBJ2-2
d_gene: .
abundance: once
CDR3nt: TGTGCCAGCAGTGAAAGCGCGCGGCGGGGGGAGCTGTTTTTT
CDR3aa: CASSESARRGELFF

v_gene: TRBV6-5
j_gene: TRBJ2-2
d_gene: TRBD1
abundance: .
CDR3nt: TGTGCCAGCAGTCACGACAGGGGTTCGACCGGGGAGCTGTTTTTT
CDR3aa: CASSHDRGSTGELFF

v_gene: TRBV9
j_gene: TRBJ2-1
d_gene: TRBD2
abundance: once
CDR3nt: TGTGCCAGCAGCGTAGCTCCGGGGGGTGAGCAGTTCTTC
CDR3aa: CASSVAPGGEQFF

v_gene: TRBV19
j_gene: TRBJ2-3
d_gene: .
abundance: .
CDR3nt: TGTGCCAGTAGGATCGGGGATACGCAGTATTTT
CDR3aa: CASRIGDTQYF

v_gene: TRBV5-1
j_gene: TRBJ2-7
d_gene: .
abundance: .
CDR3nt: TGCGCCAGCAGCTTCGGGACATCTTACGAGCAGTACTTC
CDR3aa: CASSFGTSYEQYF

v_gene: TRBV5-1
j_gene: TRBJ2-3
d_gene: TRBD1
abundance: few
CDR3nt: TGCGCCAGCAGCTCCTACCGACAGGGTGGCACAGATACGCAGTATTTT
CDR3aa: CASSSYRQGGTDTQYF

v_gene: TRBV18
j_gene: TRBJ2-7
d_gene: .
abundance: once
CDR3nt: TGTGCCAGCTCACCACGGGGCGTTGACGAGCAGTACTTC
CDR3aa: CASSPRGVDEQYF

v_gene: TRBV5-1
j_gene: TRBJ2-3
d_gene: TRBD2
abundance: once
CDR3nt: TGCGCCAGCAGCCCGCTGACTAGCGGGTTTCAAGATACGCAGTATTTT
CDR3aa: CASSPLTSGFQDTQYF

v_gene: TRBV7-8
j_gene: TRBJ2-3
d_gene: TRBD2
abundance: once
CDR3nt: TGTGCCAGCAGCTCTCAGACTAGCCTGGCTACAGATACGCAGTATTTT
CDR3aa: CASSSQTSLATDTQYF

v_gene: TRBV27
j_gene: TRBJ2-7
d_gene: .
abundance: .
CDR3nt: TGTGCCAGCAGTAGAGGGTCCTACGAGCAGTACTTC
CDR3aa: CASSRGSYEQYF

v_gene: TRBV7-6
j_gene: TRBJ2-3
d_gene: TRBD1
abundance: few
CDR3nt: TGTGCCAGCAGCTCCCGACAGGGGGCGGACACAGATACGCAGTATTTT
CDR3aa: CASSSRQGADTDTQYF

v_gene: TRBV7-9
j_gene: TRBJ1-1
d_gene: .
abundance: .
CDR3nt: TGTGCCAGCAGCTTAAATCAGGGTAACACTGAAGCTTTCTTT
CDR3aa: CASSLNQGNTEAFF

v_gene: TRBV7-2
j_gene: TRBJ2-7
d_gene: TRBD2
abundance: .
CDR3nt: TGTGCCAGCAGCCCGAGCGGGAGCTCCTACGAGCAGTACTTC
CDR3aa: CASSPSGSSYEQYF

v_gene: TRBV6-5
j_gene: TRBJ1-5
d_gene: .
abundance: .
CDR3nt: TGTGCCAGCACCAACGGGGTTCAGCCCCAGCATTTT
CDR3aa: CASTNGVQPQHF

v_gene: TRBV3-1/TRBV3-2
j_gene: TRBJ1-6
d_gene: .
abundance: .
CDR3nt: TGTGCCAGCAGACTACGGGGATTAAATTCACCCCTCCACTTT
CDR3aa: CASRLRGLNSPLHF

v_gene: TRBV19
j_gene: TRBJ1-6
d_gene: TRBD1
abundance: once
CDR3nt: TGTGCCAGTAGTATAACAGGGGGCGAGGATTCACCCCTCCACTTT
CDR3aa: CASSITGGEDSPLHF

v_gene: TRBV12-5
j_gene: TRBJ1-2
d_gene: .
abundance: .
CDR3nt: TGTGCTAGTGGTTTGGACTCCACCGGGACTACTGGCTACACCTTC
CDR3aa: CASGLDSTGTTGYTF

v_gene: TRBV7-2
j_gene: TRBJ2-1
d_gene: TRBD2
abundance: .
CDR3nt: TGTGCCAGCAGCTGGGATGGGGGAGGGCCTGGTGAGCAGTTCTTC
CDR3aa: CASSWDGGGPGEQFF

v_gene: TRBV11-2
j_gene: TRBJ2-3
d_gene: TRBD2
abundance: once
CDR3nt: TGTGCCAGCAGCTTAGGTGGGAGGGCATCAGATACGCAGTATTTT
CDR3aa: CASSLGGRASDTQYF

v_gene: TRBV9
j_gene: TRBJ2-5
d_gene: .
abundance: .
CDR3nt: TGTGCCAGCAGCGTAGGGGAGTTGGGCGATCAAGAGACCCAGTACTTC
CDR3aa: CASSVGELGDQETQYF

v_gene: TRBV19
j_gene: TRBJ1-2
d_gene: .
abundance: .
CDR3nt: TGTGCCAGTAGTATAGATAGGTCGGCACGGCTGGAGGGCTACACCTTC
CDR3aa: CASSIDRSARLEGYTF

v_gene: TRBV6-5
j_gene: TRBJ2-7
d_gene: TRBD2
abundance: .
CDR3nt: TGTGCCAGCACCGCCTCCGGACTAGCAAGCGAGCAGTACTTC
CDR3aa: CASTASGLASEQYF

v_gene: TRBV9
j_gene: TRBJ2-3
d_gene: .
abundance: .
CDR3nt: TGTGCCAGCAGCGCTTTTAGAGTGGGCACAGATACGCAGTATTTT
CDR3aa: CASSAFRVGTDTQYF

v_gene: TRBV5-4
j_gene: TRBJ2-5
d_gene: .
abundance: few
CDR3nt: TGTGCCAGCAGCTTCCGACGCGTGGGGGGGCCCCAAGAGACCCAGTACTTC
CDR3aa: CASSFRRVGGPQETQYF

v_gene: TRBV3-1/TRBV3-2
j_gene: TRBJ2-3
d_gene: .
abundance: .
CDR3nt: TGTGCCAGCAGCCCCCGGGGCCAGGGGGGAGATACGCAGTATTTT
CDR3aa: CASSPRGQGGDTQYF

v_gene: TRBV19
j_gene: TRBJ1-1
d_gene: TRBD1
abundance: .
CDR3nt: TGTGCCAGTAGTATTTACGGACAGGGAGTCACTGAAGCTTTCTTT
CDR3aa: CASSIYGQGVTEAFF

v_gene: TRBV6-1
j_gene: TRBJ2-2
d_gene: TRBD2
abundance: .
CDR3nt: TGTGCCAGCAGTGAAGTCCCAGGGACTACTCTCGGGGAGCTGTTTTTT
CDR3aa: CASSEVPGTTLGELFF

v_gene: TRBV24-1
j_gene: TRBJ2-2
d_gene: .
abundance: .
CDR3nt: TGTGCCACCAGTGACACGCGAACTAGCACGTCCGGGGAGCTGTTTTTT
CDR3aa: CATSDTRTSTSGELFF

v_gene: TRBV7-9
j_gene: TRBJ2-1
d_gene: .
abundance: .
CDR3nt: TGTGCCAGCAGCTTAGGGATAGGGGGCTACAATGAGCAGTTCTTC
CDR3aa: CASSLGIGGYNEQFF

v_gene: TRBV7-9
j_gene: TRBJ2-1
d_gene: .
abundance: .
CDR3nt: TGTGCCAGCAGCCGATCAGACGGACTCTCCCCAGGGCAGTTCTTC
CDR3aa: CASSRSDGLSPGQFF

v_gene: TRBV24-1
j_gene: TRBJ1-2
d_gene: .
abundance: .
CDR3nt: TGTGCCACCAGTGATTCGGGTAGTCATTCTTGGCCTTATGGCTACACCTTC
CDR3aa: CATSDSGSHSWPYGYTF

v_gene: TRBV29-1
j_gene: TRBJ2-1
d_gene: TRBD2
abundance: once
CDR3nt: TGCAGCGTTGAGACTAGCGGGACCCACCGGGGTGAGCAGTTCTTC
CDR3aa: CSVETSGTHRGEQFF

v_gene: TRBV6-4
j_gene: TRBJ2-1
d_gene: .
abundance: .
CDR3nt: TGTGCCAGCAGAGTTTTCGGCAATGAGCAGTTCTTC
CDR3aa: CASRVFGNEQFF

v_gene: TRBV4-3
j_gene: TRBJ2-3
d_gene: TRBD2
abundance: .
CDR3nt: TGCGCCAGCAGCCAGGCTACTAGCGGGAGGGGGGGCACAGATACGCAGTATTTT
CDR3aa: CASSQATSGRGGTDTQYF

v_gene: TRBV30
j_gene: TRBJ2-7
d_gene: TRBD1
abundance: .
CDR3nt: TGTGCCTGGAGTGTACGTAGGGCCGGGACAGGGGGTTCCTACGAGCAGTACTTC
CDR3aa: CAWSVRRAGTGGSYEQYF

v_gene: TRBV9
j_gene: TRBJ2-7
d_gene: TRBD2
abundance: .
CDR3nt: TGTGCCAGCAGCGTAGGGACTAGCGGATACGAGCAGTACTTC
CDR3aa: CASSVGTSGYEQYF

v_gene: TRBV24-1
j_gene: TRBJ2-1
d_gene: TRBD1
abundance: .
CDR3nt: TGTGCCACCAGTGATCCCGGACAGGGGGTCCATGAGCAGTTCTTC
CDR3aa: CATSDPGQGVHEQFF

v_gene: TRBV27
j_gene: TRBJ2-7
d_gene: TRBD1
abundance: .
CDR3nt: TGTGCCAGCAGTTTATCTGCGGGTGGTCCGGGACAGCCCTACGAGCAGTACTTC
CDR3aa: CASSLSAGGPGQPYEQYF

v_gene: TRBV15
j_gene: TRBJ1-5
d_gene: .
abundance: .
CDR3nt: TGTGCCACCAGCAGAGGGGGTGAGCAGGGCTATCAGCCCCAGCATTTT
CDR3aa: CATSRGGEQGYQPQHF

v_gene: TRBV7-2
j_gene: TRBJ2-7
d_gene: .
abundance: .
CDR3nt: TGTGCCAGCAGCTTAGCTAGGACAGCGTGGGACGTGCAGTACTTC
CDR3aa: CASSLARTAWDVQYF

v_gene: TRBV6-4
j_gene: TRBJ1-5
d_gene: .
abundance: .
CDR3nt: TGTGCCAGCATTGAAGACACTAGCAATCAGCCCCAGCATTTT
CDR3aa: CASIEDTSNQPQHF

v_gene: TRBV3-1/TRBV3-2
j_gene: TRBJ1-6
d_gene: .
abundance: .
CDR3nt: TGTGCCAGCAGCCATAATAGGGGAATATATAATTCACCCCTCCACTTT
CDR3aa: CASSHNRGIYNSPLHF

v_gene: TRBV30
j_gene: TRBJ1-1
d_gene: TRBD1
abundance: .
CDR3nt: TGTGCCTGGAGTTCCAAGGAGGGGGCTCAGAACACTGAAGCTTTCTTT
CDR3aa: CAWSSKEGAQNTEAFF